These 5 T cell receptor beta chains were sequenced from one sample in a study of blood T cell repertoires in COVID-19. Clones were sequenced by immunoSEQ multiplex PCR, and TCRdb holds only the in-frame ones, with some missing. This sample has about 120,000 clones, with roughly 88% found just once. The sequenced sample consisted of peripheral blood. These receptors were taken from a man aged 35-49 years with acute or convalescent COVID-19.

The sample holds one count of this clone. The chain recombines TRBV7-2 with TRBJ2-7, with TRBD2 matching over 9 bases. The CDR3 is 14 amino acids. V shed 3 bases and J 7 bases; nucleotides not matched to a gene: 7. Germline-derived CDR1 and CDR2 are SGHTA and FQGNSA. CDR3 region: CASSFLLAGVEQYF. The CDR3 region has the DNA TGTGCCAGCAGCTTTTTGTTAGCGGGGGTTGAGCAGTACTTC.

The CDR3 sequence: CASSPSTQGAGQPQHF. The CDR3 DNA reads as TGTGCCAGCAGTCCAAGCACCCAGGGGGCGGGGCAGCCCCAGCATTTT. The gene calls are TRBV3-1 (or the pseudogene TRBV3-2) and TRBJ1-5; the match to TRBD1 covers 8 bases. The CDR3 spans 16 residues. Germline CDR1 reads LGHDT; CDR2 reads YNNKEL (reference sequence). With 6 bases clipped from V and 7 bases from J, the junction kept 14 bases outside the gene matches.

This clone showed up just once. J is TRBJ1-2 and V is TRBV30; D not certain. Between the trimmed V and J ends, which lost 1 base and 6 bases, there was a span of 15 bases. The length of the CDR3 is 14 residues. Germline V gives CDR1 GTSNPN, CDR2 SVGIG (reference sequence). Here the CDR3 DNA reads TGTGCCTGGAGTGCTACCTCGCGCGGGAATGGCTACACCTTC. This translates into CAWSATSRGNGYTF.

This clone was counted a single time. The chain is built from TRBV9 and TRBJ1-2, with D hard to call. Germline V lookup: CDR1 SGDLS, CDR2 YYNGEE. The CDR3 has 14 residues. V lost 4 bases to trimming and J lost 4 bases, with 14 bases between them. The CDR3 nucleotides are TGTGCCAGCAGCCCGACGGCGCGCGGCTATGGCTACACCTTC. Protein sequence: CASSPTARGYGYTF.

V and J are TRBV30 and TRBJ1-6; possibly TRBD1 for D (5 bases). Between the trimmed V and J ends, which lost 1 base and 6 bases, there was a span of 10 bases. The germline V gene has CDR1 GTSNPN and CDR2 SVGIG (reference sequence). CDR3 length: 14 amino acids. The chain's CDR3 is CAWSATGLNSPLHF. The CDR3 nucleotides are TGTGCCTGGAGTGCCACAGGTCTTAATTCACCCCTCCACTTT.